Following are 32 T cell receptor beta chains from one sample sequenced in a study of blood T cell repertoires in COVID-19. TCRdb keeps only in-frame clones here, not all; method: immunoSEQ multiplex PCR. The sample has 150,000 to 200,000 clones, approximately 88% seen once. The sequencing input was PBMCs or T cells enriched from blood (not recorded which). The receptors originated from a man in his 70s who had been exposed to COVID-19.

This clone occurred a few times. DNA of the CDR3: TGTGCCAGCAGCTCAATGGGGAGCGTCGCCTACGAGCAGTACTTC. It codes for CASSSMGSVAYEQYF. The chain links TRBV5-4 to TRBJ2-7; TRBD2 is a possible D gene (5 bases). There are 15 residues in the CDR3. Trimming left V 3 bases short and J 2 bases short, with 15 bases between. Germline V gene data show CDR1 as SGHNT and CDR2 as YYREEE (reference sequence).

This chain connects TRBV7-9 to TRBJ1-4; D is undetermined. Germline CDR1 SEHNR, CDR2 FQNEAQ (reference sequence). V was pared by 5 bases and J by 4 bases, with 14 bases between. CDR3 length: 15 amino acids. This chain's CDR3 is CASSAGVVSNEKLFF. The CDR3 DNA is TGTGCCAGCAGCGCAGGCGTGGTCAGTAATGAAAAACTGTTTTTT.

The chain employs TRBV7-2 and TRBJ1-1; TRBD1 is a possible D gene (5 bases). The CDR3 has 15 residues. The V end lost 4 bases, the J end lost 0 bases, and 12 bases lay between the germline ends. Germline CDR1 is SGHTA and CDR2 is FQGNSA. The CDR3 protein is CASSSQGNMNTEAFF. As DNA, the CDR3 is TGTGCCAGCAGCTCCCAGGGAAACATGAACACTGAAGCTTTCTTT. Variable domain in full (rest from reference TRBV7-2 and TRBJ1-1): GAGVSQSPSNKVTEKGKDVELRCDPISGHTALYWYRQSLGQGLEFLIYFQGNSAPDKSGLPSDRFSAERTGGSVSTLTIQRTQQEDSAVYLCASSSQGNMNTEAFFGQGTRLTVV.

The genes are TRBV2 and TRBJ1-2, with D perhaps matching TRBD1 (6 bases). Trimming took off 1 base at V and 4 bases at J, with 13 bases between the two ends. CDR3 length equals 15 residues. The germline CDR1 and CDR2 sequences are SNHLY and FYNNEI. CDR3 bases: TGTGCCAGCAGTGAAGTGGGGACACCGCTCTATGGCTACACCTTC. Its protein is CASSEVGTPLYGYTF.

The chain has TRBV30 and TRBJ1-2; D is possibly TRBD1 (6 bases). CDR3 size: 13 residues. With 4 bases removed from V and 6 bases from J, the gap between germline ends came to 15 bases. The germline gives CDR1 GTSNPN, CDR2 SVGIG (reference sequence). DNA for the CDR3: TGTGCCTGGACTAGGCCAGGGGCGGATGGCTACACCTTC. This gives the protein CAWTRPGADGYTF.

This clone appeared a single time. This chain links TRBV5-1 with TRBJ1-1; possible D gene TRBD1, 5 bases. V shed 1 base and J shed 0 bases, with 13 bases lying between them. Looked up from germline, CDR1 is SGHRS and CDR2 is YFSETQ. This CDR3 region has 16 residues. CDR3 sequence: CASSLNSQGMNTEAFF. CDR3 nucleotide sequence: TGCGCCAGCAGCTTGAATTCTCAGGGTATGAACACTGAAGCTTTCTTT.

The rearrangement links TRBV2 to TRBJ1-4; D is ambiguous. V was pared by 8 bases and J by 5 bases, with 12 bases between. The CDR3 runs 13 residues. CDR1 is SNHLY and CDR2 is FYNNEI in the germline V gene. The CDR3 bases are TGTGCCAGCGCCACGGGGTCCAATGAAAAACTGTTTTTT. Translating it yields CASATGSNEKLFF.

The chain employs TRBV5-1 and TRBJ2-3; 10 bases line up with TRBD2. V shed 4 bases and J 0 bases; nucleotides not matched to a gene: 2. Germline values: CDR1 SGHRS, CDR2 YFSETQ. The CDR3 runs 15 residues. CDR3 DNA: TGCGCCAGCAGCACGACTAGCGGGAGCACAGATACGCAGTATTTT. Translated: CASSTTSGSTDTQYF.

The chain uses TRBV28 and TRBJ1-1; maybe TRBD1 (5 bases). The CDR3 is 14 amino acids. Germline V gives CDR1 MDHEN, CDR2 SYDVKM. Trimming shortened V by 7 bases and J by 5 bases, and 17 bases separated the two germline ends. The CDR3 here is CASIRGGSGTEAFF. The CDR3 DNA reads TGTGCCAGCATAAGGGGAGGAAGTGGAACTGAAGCTTTCTTT.

The V and J genes are TRBV9 and TRBJ2-3, with D possibly TRBD2 on 6 matching bases. Germline V gene sequence: CDR1 SGDLS, CDR2 YYNGEE. This CDR3 has 20 residues. Trimming left V 3 bases short and J 6 bases short, with 32 bases between. The CDR3 reads CASSDTAEKGWAGGMDTQYF. In nucleotides, the CDR3 is TGTGCCAGCAGCGACACGGCGGAAAAGGGATGGGCCGGCGGGATGGATACGCAGTATTTT.

This rearrangement joins TRBV9 to TRBJ2-1; D perhaps matches TRBD2 (8 bases). The CDR3 covers 13 residues. Trimming pared 6 bases from V and 9 bases from J, leaving 16 bases between. Germline CDR1 SGDLS, CDR2 YYNGEE. The CDR3 DNA sequence: TGTGCCAGCAAGGGGGCGGGAGGCGGTGAGCAGTTCTTC. Its translation is CASKGAGGGEQFF.

This rearrangement joins TRBV28 to TRBJ1-1; tentative D call: TRBD1 (6 bases). Per germline, CDR1 MDHEN and CDR2 SYDVKM. This CDR3 region has 13 residues. Trimming left V 6 bases short and J 4 bases short, with 12 bases between. The CDR3 DNA sequence: TGTGCCAGCAGCAAAGGGGGTCGCACTGAAGCTTTCTTT. This translates into CASSKGGRTEAFF.

This clone was counted a single time. The CDR3 sequence: CASSLATVYGYTF. As DNA, the CDR3 is TGTGCCAGCAGTTTAGCGACAGTCTATGGCTACACCTTC. The J gene is TRBJ1-2, the V gene TRBV12-3 or TRBV12-4; a weak D match, TRBD1 (5 bases). CDR3 size: 13 residues. V shed 0 bases and J shed 4 bases, with 6 bases lying between them.

This chain joins TRBV2 and TRBJ1-5; maybe TRBD1 (5 bases). Looked up from germline, CDR1 is SNHLY and CDR2 is FYNNEI. Trimming took 7 bases from V and 2 from J, leaving 9 bases between them. The CDR3 has 13 amino acids. The chain's CDR3 is CASNGGGNQPQHF. DNA for the CDR3: TGTGCCAGCAACGGGGGGGGCAATCAGCCCCAGCATTTT.

The chain is built from TRBV4-2 and TRBJ1-1, with 7 bases identical to TRBD1. CDR3 size: 15 residues. Germline V lookup: CDR1 LGHNA, CDR2 YNFKEQ. Trimming removed 3 bases from V and 2 bases from J; junction bases left unmatched: 6. In nucleotides, the CDR3 is TGTGCCAGCAGCCATGACAGGGCGCGAAACACTGAAGCTTTCTTT. This codes for CASSHDRARNTEAFF.

The chain combines TRBV3-1 (or the pseudogene TRBV3-2) with TRBJ1-2; perhaps TRBD1 as D (6 bases). Germline CDR1 is LGHDT and CDR2 is YNNKEL (reference sequence). The length of the CDR3 is 16 residues. V gave up 5 bases and J gave up 1 base, with 17 bases separating them. The CDR3 spells CASSSSGGALNYGYTF. CDR3 DNA sequence: TGTGCCAGCAGCTCCTCCGGGGGGGCGCTTAACTATGGCTACACCTTC.

The chain uses TRBV10-3 and TRBJ2-3; D might be TRBD2 (5 bases). The V gene lost 3 bases and the J gene lost 2 bases, with 9 bases spanning the gap. The CDR3 is 14 amino acids. The germline CDR1 and CDR2 sequences are ENHRY and SYGVKD. CDR3 sequence reads: CAISDNGLTDTQYF. In DNA form, the CDR3 reads TGTGCCATCAGTGACAACGGACTCACAGATACGCAGTATTTT.

This clone was seen a handful of times. The chain employs TRBV11-2 and TRBJ2-4; tentatively, D is TRBD1 (6 bases). The CDR3 runs 12 residues. Trimming took 5 bases from V and 8 from J, leaving 10 bases between them. The germline V gene has CDR1 SGHAT and CDR2 FQNNGV. In nucleotides, the CDR3 is TGTGCCAGCAGCGCCACAGGGTACATTCAGTACTTC. Translating it yields CASSATGYIQYF.

The chain couples TRBV6-5 to TRBJ1-3; 7 bases are shared with TRBD1. V shed 6 bases, J shed 8 bases, and the junction held 13 bases outside the gene matches. The germline V gene has CDR1 MNHEY and CDR2 SVGAGI. The CDR3 is 15 residues long. The CDR3 here is CASSLDRVGSDTIYF. For the CDR3, the DNA is TGTGCCAGCAGCCTAGACAGGGTGGGGTCAGACACCATATATTTT.

The chain recombines TRBV7-8 with TRBJ2-1; 10 bases match TRBD2. Germline V gene lookup returns CDR1 SGHVS and CDR2 FQNEAQ. This CDR3 has 16 amino acids. The trim removed 2 bases at V and 9 bases at J, leaving 10 bases unmatched. CDR3 in amino acids: CASSLSSSGRASEQFF. The CDR3 DNA reads as TGTGCCAGCAGCTTATCATCGAGCGGGAGGGCCAGTGAGCAGTTCTTC.

The genes are TRBV29-1 and TRBJ1-2, with D possibly matching TRBD1 (6 bases). The germline V and J ends were trimmed by 2 bases and 6 bases, with 19 bases remaining between them. CDR1 SQVTM and CDR2 ANQGSEA come from the germline V gene. The CDR3 is made up of 15 amino acids. Here the CDR3 reads CSVETPGGARHGYTF. CDR3 nucleotide sequence: TGCAGCGTTGAAACCCCGGGGGGGGCTCGACATGGCTACACCTTC.

The genes are TRBV5-1 and TRBJ2-3; D may be TRBD2 (5 bases). Per germline, CDR1 SGHRS and CDR2 YFSETQ. CDR3 length: 13 residues. V lost 4 bases and J lost 3, with 9 bases in between. This CDR3 is CASSPSGTDTQYF. CDR3 sequence (DNA): TGCGCCAGCAGCCCCAGCGGAACAGATACGCAGTATTTT.

This clone has a single count. The chain is built from TRBV6-5 and TRBJ1-5; D is unclear. The CDR3 contains 15 residues. Trimming stripped 4 bases from V and 0 bases from J, with 10 bases between. CDR1 and CDR2 from the germline V gene are MNHEY and SVGAGI. CDR3 sequence reads: CASSWTGDSNQPQHF. The CDR3 region has the DNA TGTGCCAGCAGTTGGACGGGAGATAGCAATCAGCCCCAGCATTTT.

V gene TRBV5-8 combines with J gene TRBJ2-7; D might be TRBD2 (7 bases). V lost 1 base and J 1 base, leaving 12 bases between the germline ends. CDR1 is SGHTS, CDR2 YDEGEE, per germline. CDR3 size: 15 residues. The CDR3 reads CASSLRGGLSYEQYF. The CDR3 nucleotides are TGTGCCAGCAGCTTGCGCGGGGGCCTTTCCTACGAGCAGTACTTC.

The rearrangement links TRBV12-3 or TRBV12-4 to TRBJ1-3; no reliable D call. The V end lost 3 bases, the J end lost 4 bases, and 4 bases lay between the germline ends. This CDR3 has 12 amino acids. The CDR3 DNA is TGTGCCAGCAGTTTCGGGGGAAACACCATATATTTT. The encoded protein is CASSFGGNTIYF.

J is TRBJ1-6 and V is TRBV4-1; tentatively, D is TRBD1 (5 bases). The CDR3 loop spans 16 amino acids. CDR1 MGHRA and CDR2 YSYEKL come from the germline V gene. V dropped 0 bases and J dropped 13 bases, with 19 bases sitting between them. CDR3 DNA: TGCGCCAGCAGCCAAGAGTTGGGAGGGGATTTAGGGCCCCTCCACTTT. As protein: CASSQELGGDLGPLHF.

The V gene is TRBV24-1, the J gene TRBJ2-1; 7 bases are a match to TRBD2. Germline CDR1 reads KGHDR; CDR2 reads SFDVKD. V was pared by 3 bases and J by 8 bases, with 18 bases of the junction left unmatched. The CDR3 runs to 18 residues. The CDR3 DNA sequence: TGTGCCACCAGTGATCCTGCGGGAGAGTATACATTTCGTCATGAGCAGTTCTTC. It specifies CATSDPAGEYTFRHEQFF.

The V gene is TRBV7-9, the J gene TRBJ2-7, with 8 bases lining up with TRBD1. The CDR3 is made up of 15 amino acids. Germline-derived CDR1 and CDR2 are SEHNR and FQNEAQ (reference sequence). Trimming cost V 6 bases and J 5 bases; bases outside gene matches: 12. The chain's CDR3 is CASSLTGGVVNEQYF. CDR3 bases: TGTGCCAGCAGTTTAACAGGGGGAGTCGTGAACGAGCAGTACTTC.

The chain uses TRBV3-1 (or the pseudogene TRBV3-2) and TRBJ1-5, with 7 positions matching TRBD1. The CDR3 spans 14 residues. CDR1 and CDR2 from the germline V gene are LGHDT and YNNKEL (reference sequence). The ends lost 6 bases at V and 4 bases at J; junction bases unmatched: 6. CDR3 sequence: CASSPGTANQPQHF. In nucleotides, the CDR3 is TGTGCCAGCAGTCCCGGGACAGCAAATCAGCCCCAGCATTTT.

The chain is built from TRBV18 and TRBJ1-1; TRBD1 is a possible D gene (5 bases). This CDR3 region has 12 residues. Germline CDR1 KGHSH, CDR2 LQKENI. With 1 base removed from V and 10 bases from J, the gap between germline ends came to 10 bases. Written as DNA, the CDR3 is TGTGCCAGCTCACCACAAGGGGAATTAGCTTTCTTT. Translating gives CASSPQGELAFF.

With respect to this clone: The junction differs from germline at one of its ends, possibly a read error. The rearrangement links TRBV29-1 to TRBJ2-1; 12 bases map to TRBD2. Germline assignment: CDR1 SQVTM and CDR2 ANQGSEA. The CDR3 spans 14 residues. This CDR3 reads CSVIPSRLAGGRIF. Here the CDR3 DNA reads TGCAGCGTTATACCTAGTCGGCTAGCGGGAGGGCGCATCTTC.

This chain joins TRBV6-1 and TRBJ2-5, with 10 positions matching TRBD1. The CDR3 consists of 17 residues. Germline CDR1 and CDR2: MNHNS and SASEGT. The trim removed 3 bases at V and 7 bases at J, leaving 14 bases unmatched. The CDR3 spells CASSDRQGAGPTRTQYF. CDR3 sequence (DNA): TGTGCCAGCAGTGACCGACAGGGGGCGGGCCCCACAAGGACCCAGTACTTC.